The 5 T cell receptor beta chains below all came from one sample that was sequenced in a study of read filtering for tumor transcriptome and immune sequencing. This library used around 400 ng RNA and molecular barcoded adaptors spanning alpha/delta and beta/gamma chains. TCRdb re-derived calls from the reads in MiXCR, one entry per CDR3 protein. The sample holds 57,000 or so distinct CDR3 sequences, under 20% seen once. What was sequenced was a population of CD138-negative cells sorted from bone marrow. These receptors were taken from a donor over 35 with multiple myeloma.

This clonotype was seen at least ten times. V and J are TRBV7-9 and TRBJ2-1; D tentatively fits TRBD1 or TRBD2 (5 bases each). CDR1 is SEHNR, CDR2 FQNEAQ, per germline (reference sequence). The germline V and J ends were trimmed by 5 bases and 7 bases, with 15 bases remaining between them. The CDR3 covers 14 residues. As DNA, the CDR3 is TGTGCCAGCAGCCAGATGACGGGGCGGAATGAGCAGTTCTTC. Its protein is CASSQMTGRNEQFF.

This clonotype has a handful of counts. J is TRBJ1-1 and V is TRBV5-1, with unresolved D. The CDR3 has 14 residues. In germline, CDR1 is SGHRS, CDR2 YFSETQ. Trimming cost V 8 bases and J 0 bases, with 14 bases left between them. The CDR3 coding sequence is TGCGCCAGTTGTCTAGGGTACCTGAACACTGAAGCTTTCTTT. Translated, it gives CASCLGYLNTEAFF.

CDR3 amino acids: CASSQVHPLISNQPQHF. The CDR3 DNA is TGTGCCAGCAGCCAAGTACACCCCTTGATAAGCAATCAGCCCCAGCATTTT. The chain has TRBV3-1 and TRBJ1-5; D gene ambiguous. Trimming removed 1 base from V and 1 base from J, with 14 bases in between. Germline CDR1 LGHDT, CDR2 YNNKEL (reference sequence). This CDR3 is built from 17 residues.

Points on this clonotype: Just one base apart from a much larger clone, this may be a read error. CDR3 amino acids: CASSLVRRDEQHF. CDR3 DNA: TGTGCCAGCAGCTTAGTCAGAAGAGACGAGCAGCACTTC. V and J are TRBV11-2 and TRBJ2-7, with D uncertain. The CDR3 runs to 13 residues. The germline V gene encodes CDR1 SGHAT and CDR2 FQNNGV.

This clonotype was seen at least ten times. V is TRBV30 and J is TRBJ2-4; no clear D. Germline V CDR1 and CDR2: GTSNPN, SVGIG (reference sequence). Trimming removed 4 bases at V and 6 bases at J, with 13 bases between. This CDR3 has 13 amino acids. CDR3: CAWNTRVANIQYF. The DNA for the CDR3 is TGTGCCTGGAACACCCGGGTCGCAAACATTCAGTACTTC.